Shown below are 21 T cell receptor beta chains from a single sample sequenced in a study of blood T cell repertoires in COVID-19. Using immunoSEQ multiplex PCR, the repertoire was profiled, and TCRdb retains in-frame clones only, with some absent. The sample records roughly 73,000 clones, around 90% being singletons. Sequencing input: peripheral blood. These TCRs come from a man between 45 and 60 years old with acute or convalescent COVID-19.

This clone was seen once. The V call is TRBV12-3 or TRBV12-4, the J call TRBJ1-2, with 8 bases that match TRBD1. V shed 3 bases, J shed 8 bases, and the junction held 5 bases outside the gene matches. The CDR3 extends over 13 amino acids. CDR3 DNA sequence: TGTGCCAGCAGTTTGACAGGGGCGGAAGGCTACACCTTC. This codes for CASSLTGAEGYTF.

This chain links TRBV7-9 with TRBJ1-3; D call uncertain. Trimming cost V 4 bases and J 4 bases, with 11 bases left between them. CDR3 length: 14 amino acids. Germline V lookup: CDR1 SEHNR, CDR2 FQNEAQ (reference sequence). CDR3 residues: CASSSPNQGNTIYF. In DNA form, the CDR3 reads TGTGCCAGCAGCTCCCCCAACCAGGGAAACACCATATATTTT.

The chain employs TRBV7-2 and TRBJ2-7; TRBD1 agrees at 7 bases. This CDR3 contains 14 residues. The germline V gene encodes CDR1 SGHTA and CDR2 FQGNSA. J lost 5 bases, V lost 4 bases, and 8 bases had no gene match. The CDR3, as DNA: TGTGCCAGCAGCTCAGACAGGGTCCTGAACGAGCAGTACTTC. It specifies CASSSDRVLNEQYF.

The CDR3 protein is CAISDGAGGGYSPLHF. Here the CDR3 DNA reads TGTGCCATCAGTGATGGGGCAGGGGGCGGTTACTCACCCCTCCACTTT. The chain has TRBV10-3 and TRBJ1-6; 8 nucleotides align to TRBD1. Germline CDR1 and CDR2: ENHRY and SYGVKD. The CDR3 loop spans 16 amino acids. The trim removed 3 bases at V and 10 bases at J, leaving 11 bases unmatched.

This clone has more than one count but fewer than ten. The CDR3 region is CATTPGQKNIQYF. As DNA, the CDR3 is TGTGCCACCACGCCGGGACAGAAAAACATTCAGTACTTC. The chain employs TRBV6-5 and TRBJ2-4; 7 bases are a match to TRBD1. Trimming at V came to 10 bases and at J to 4 bases, leaving 7 bases not matched to a gene. The CDR3 is 13 amino acids. Per the germline V gene, CDR1 is MNHEY and CDR2 is SVGAGI.

CDR3 residues: CASSPPGPEADTQYF. CDR3 coding DNA: TGTGCCAGCAGCCCACCTGGCCCCGAGGCAGATACGCAGTATTTT. This chain links TRBV7-9 with TRBJ2-3; D remains unclear. The germline V and J ends were trimmed by 5 bases and 4 bases, with 16 bases remaining between them. The V gene's germline CDR1 is SEHNR and CDR2 FQNEAQ (reference sequence). The CDR3 totals 15 residues.

J is TRBJ1-5 and V is TRBV18; no clear D. CDR1 and CDR2 (germline): KGHSH, LQKENI. Deletions cut 3 bases from V and 1 base from J, with 13 bases between. This CDR3 has 16 residues. This chain's CDR3 is CASSPAESASNQPQHF. Here the CDR3 DNA reads TGTGCCAGCTCACCGGCGGAATCAGCGAGCAATCAGCCCCAGCATTTT.

The rearrangement links TRBV7-2 to TRBJ2-2; 9 bases are shared with TRBD2. The CDR3 sequence is 20 residues long. The trim removed 0 bases at V and 0 bases at J, leaving 11 bases unmatched. Germline CDR1 reads SGHTA; CDR2 reads FQGNSA. CDR3 residues: CASSLARASGARSNTGELFF. CDR3 DNA sequence: TGTGCCAGCAGCTTAGCTCGGGCTAGCGGGGCCAGATCGAACACCGGGGAGCTGTTTTTT.

The chain joins TRBV6-2 or TRBV6-3 to TRBJ1-5; TRBD1 agrees at 8 bases. The V and J ends lost 0 bases and 3 bases, in that order; junction bases with no gene match: 13. This CDR3 contains 19 residues. Per the germline V gene, CDR1 is MNHEY and CDR2 is SVGEGT. CDR3 in DNA: TGTGCCAGCAGTTACTCCCTCTCTCGACAGGGGACAGCCAATCAGCCCCAGCATTTT. It specifies CASSYSLSRQGTANQPQHF.

This clone was seen just once. Mismatch with germline at one junction end may stem from a read error. The gene calls are TRBV7-7 and TRBJ2-5; 8 bases align to TRBD1. The germline gives CDR1 SSHAT, CDR2 FNYEAQ (reference sequence). This CDR3 comprises 15 residues. DNA for the CDR3: TGTGCTAGCAGCTTAGGGGGCCAGGGGGCGGAGACCCAGTACTTC. Translated: CASSLGGQGAETQYF.

V is TRBV18 and J is TRBJ2-3, with TRBD2 identical over 9 bases. Per germline, CDR1 KGHSH and CDR2 LQKENI. V trimming: 3 bases; J trimming: 5 bases; junction bases outside the gene matches: 3. This CDR3 is 14 amino acids long. DNA for the CDR3: TGTGCCAGCTCACCGCGGGGGGGCAAAGATACGCAGTATTTT. Protein: CASSPRGGKDTQYF.

The rearrangement joins TRBV19 to TRBJ2-3; TRBD2 aligns across 12 bases. There are 18 residues in the CDR3. The V and J ends lost 3 bases and 2 bases, in that order; junction bases with no gene match: 9. The germline V gene has CDR1 LNHDA and CDR2 SQIVND (reference sequence). CDR3 DNA: TGTGCCAGTAGTATCGGCCTAGCGGGAGGGCGGGTCACAGATACGCAGTATTTT. The encoded protein is CASSIGLAGGRVTDTQYF.

The chain combines TRBV10-3 with TRBJ2-5; 12 nucleotides agree with TRBD2. There are 20 residues in the CDR3. After removal of 7 bases from V and 8 bases from J, the junction contained 26 bases not matched to a gene. CDR1 and CDR2 from the germline V gene are ENHRY and SYGVKD. CDR3 sequence reads: CAIITTGLAGGRRGRETQYF. CDR3 in DNA: TGTGCCATCATCACGACTGGGCTAGCGGGAGGGCGGAGGGGAAGAGAAACCCAGTACTTC.

CDR3 region: CASSQGAETQYF. The CDR3 DNA follows: TGTGCCAGCAGCCAGGGGGCCGAGACCCAGTACTTC. This rearrangement joins TRBV3-1 (or the pseudogene TRBV3-2) to TRBJ2-5, with D perhaps TRBD1 (6 bases). This CDR3 spans 12 amino acids. Trimming removed 3 bases at V and 5 bases at J, with 7 bases between. Germline CDR1 is LGHDT and CDR2 is YNNKEL (reference sequence).

The CDR3 DNA is TGTGCCATCAGTGAGGGACAGACAGGGTTCACTGAAGCTTTCTTT. Amino acid sequence: CAISEGQTGFTEAFF. The gene calls are TRBV10-3 and TRBJ1-1; 7 bases are shared with TRBD1. V lost 2 bases and J lost 4; bases outside the gene matches: 7. Germline V gene sequence: CDR1 ENHRY, CDR2 SYGVKD. The CDR3 has 15 amino acids.

The chain employs TRBV7-9 and TRBJ2-7, with TRBD1 matching over 7 bases. The CDR3 sequence is 14 residues long. V dropped 3 bases and J dropped 5; count of bases not matched to a gene: 7. Germline lookup yields CDR1 SEHNR and CDR2 FQNEAQ (reference sequence). CDR3 amino acids: CASSFGHRGDEQYF. The CDR3 DNA sequence: TGTGCCAGCAGCTTCGGCCACAGGGGCGACGAGCAGTACTTC.

This sequence joins TRBV6-6 and TRBJ1-2; 8 bases line up with TRBD1. Per the germline V gene, CDR1 is MNHNY and CDR2 is SVGAGI (reference sequence). V was pared by 4 bases and J by 4 bases, with 11 bases of the junction left unmatched. This CDR3 region has 16 residues. CDR3 in amino acids: CASSSPDRAGGYGYTF. The CDR3 DNA reads as TGTGCCAGCAGTTCCCCGGACAGGGCGGGTGGCTATGGCTACACCTTC.

The chain recombines TRBV6-5 with TRBJ2-2; 8 positions match TRBD1. This CDR3 spans 14 amino acids. V was pared by 6 bases and J by 3 bases, with 3 bases of the junction left unmatched. The V gene's germline CDR1 is MNHEY and CDR2 SVGAGI. DNA for the CDR3: TGTGCCAGCAGCTTGGACAGGGACACCGGGGAGCTGTTTTTT. Protein product: CASSLDRDTGELFF.

This clone was seen only once. J is TRBJ1-2 and V is TRBV18; TRBD1 matches at 7 bases. The CDR3 is 15 residues long. The ends lost 5 bases at V and 1 base at J; junction bases unmatched: 7. Germline lookup yields CDR1 KGHSH and CDR2 LQKENI. CDR3: CASSVQGTRNYGYTF. The CDR3 nucleotides are TGTGCCAGCTCAGTACAGGGGACCCGTAACTATGGCTACACCTTC. Full variable domain (missing parts from reference TRBV18 and TRBJ1-2): NAGVMQNPRHLVRRRGQEARLRCSPMKGHSHVYWYRQLPEEGLKFMVYLQKENIIDESGMPKERFSAEFPKEGPSILRIQQVVRGDSAAYFCASSVQGTRNYGYTFGSGTRLTVV.

The chain uses TRBV25-1 and TRBJ2-4, with 7 bases aligning to TRBD2. With V trimmed by 1 base and J by 0 bases, 6 bases remained unmatched. CDR3 length: 17 amino acids. The V gene's germline CDR1 is MGHDK and CDR2 SYGVNS. CDR3 in amino acids: CASSESRGREAKNIQYF. For the CDR3, the DNA is TGTGCCAGCAGTGAATCCCGAGGGAGGGAAGCCAAAAACATTCAGTACTTC.

As to this clone: Other DNA variants within this sample encode the same CDR3. This sequence joins TRBV18 and TRBJ1-2, with 9 positions matching TRBD1. CDR1 is KGHSH, CDR2 LQKENI, per germline. The CDR3 loop spans 15 amino acids. The J segment lost 2 bases and the V segment lost 2 bases, leaving 3 bases of the junction unmatched. CDR3 sequence reads: CASSPTGTGNYGYTF. CDR3 in DNA: TGTGCCAGCTCACCAACCGGGACAGGGAACTATGGCTACACCTTC.